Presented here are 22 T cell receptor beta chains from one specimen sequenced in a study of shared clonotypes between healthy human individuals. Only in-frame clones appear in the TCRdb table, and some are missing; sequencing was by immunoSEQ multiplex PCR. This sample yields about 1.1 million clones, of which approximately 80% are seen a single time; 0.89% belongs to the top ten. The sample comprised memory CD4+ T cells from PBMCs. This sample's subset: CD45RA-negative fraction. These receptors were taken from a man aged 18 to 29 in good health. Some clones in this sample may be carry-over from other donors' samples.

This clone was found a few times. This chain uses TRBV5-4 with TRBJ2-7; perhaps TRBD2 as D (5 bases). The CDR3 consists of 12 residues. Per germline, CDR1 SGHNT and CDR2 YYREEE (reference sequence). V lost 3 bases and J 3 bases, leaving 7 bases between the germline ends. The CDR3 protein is CASSYDYYEQYF. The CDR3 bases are TGTGCCAGCAGCTACGACTACTACGAGCAGTACTTC.

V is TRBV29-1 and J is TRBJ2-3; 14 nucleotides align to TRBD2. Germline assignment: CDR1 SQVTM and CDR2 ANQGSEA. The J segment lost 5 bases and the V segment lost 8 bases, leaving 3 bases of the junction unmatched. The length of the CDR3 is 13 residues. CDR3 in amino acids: CSIGTSGRDTQYF. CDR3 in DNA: TGCAGCATCGGGACTAGCGGGAGAGATACGCAGTATTTT.

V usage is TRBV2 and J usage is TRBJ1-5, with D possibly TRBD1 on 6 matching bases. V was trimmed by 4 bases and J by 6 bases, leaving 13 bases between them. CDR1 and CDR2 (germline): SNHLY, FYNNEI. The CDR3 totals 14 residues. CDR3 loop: CASSGGQSGQPQHF. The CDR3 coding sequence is TGTGCCAGCAGTGGCGGACAGTCTGGTCAGCCCCAGCATTTT.

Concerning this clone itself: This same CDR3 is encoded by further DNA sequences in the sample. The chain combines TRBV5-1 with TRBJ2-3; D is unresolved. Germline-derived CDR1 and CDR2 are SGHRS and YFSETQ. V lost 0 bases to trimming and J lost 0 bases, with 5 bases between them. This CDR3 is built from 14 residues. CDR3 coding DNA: TGCGCCAGCAGCTTGGCGGCTAGCACAGATACGCAGTATTTT. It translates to CASSLAASTDTQYF.

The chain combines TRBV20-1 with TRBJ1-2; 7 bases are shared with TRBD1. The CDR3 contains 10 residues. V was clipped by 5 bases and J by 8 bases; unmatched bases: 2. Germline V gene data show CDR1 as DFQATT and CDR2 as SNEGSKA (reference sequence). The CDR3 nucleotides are TGCAGTGCTCCACAGGGGGGCTACACCTTC. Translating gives CSAPQGGYTF.

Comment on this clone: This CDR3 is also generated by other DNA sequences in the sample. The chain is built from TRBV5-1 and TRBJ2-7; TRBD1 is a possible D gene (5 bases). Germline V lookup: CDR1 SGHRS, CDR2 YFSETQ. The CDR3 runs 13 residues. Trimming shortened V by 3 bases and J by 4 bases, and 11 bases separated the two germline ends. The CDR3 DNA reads TGCGCCAGCAGCTCCCAGGGATCATACGAGCAGTACTTC. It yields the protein CASSSQGSYEQYF.

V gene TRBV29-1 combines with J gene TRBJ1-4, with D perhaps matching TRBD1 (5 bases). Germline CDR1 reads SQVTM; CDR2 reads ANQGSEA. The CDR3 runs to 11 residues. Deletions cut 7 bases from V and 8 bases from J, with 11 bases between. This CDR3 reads CSGGTGEKLFF. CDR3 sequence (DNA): TGCAGCGGGGGAACAGGCGAAAAACTGTTTTTT.

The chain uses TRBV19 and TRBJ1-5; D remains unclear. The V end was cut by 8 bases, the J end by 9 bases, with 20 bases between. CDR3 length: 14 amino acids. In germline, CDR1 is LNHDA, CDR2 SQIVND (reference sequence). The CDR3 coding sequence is TGTGCCAGTGCCCCGACGGCGCGTATTGGGCCCCAGCATTTT. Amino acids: CASAPTARIGPQHF.

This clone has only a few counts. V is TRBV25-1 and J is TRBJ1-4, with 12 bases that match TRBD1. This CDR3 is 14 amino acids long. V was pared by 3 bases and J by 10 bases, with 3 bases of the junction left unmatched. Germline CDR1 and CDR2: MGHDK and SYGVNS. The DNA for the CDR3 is TGTGCCAGCAGTGAGCCGGGACAGGGGGCAAAACTGTTTTTT. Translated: CASSEPGQGAKLFF.

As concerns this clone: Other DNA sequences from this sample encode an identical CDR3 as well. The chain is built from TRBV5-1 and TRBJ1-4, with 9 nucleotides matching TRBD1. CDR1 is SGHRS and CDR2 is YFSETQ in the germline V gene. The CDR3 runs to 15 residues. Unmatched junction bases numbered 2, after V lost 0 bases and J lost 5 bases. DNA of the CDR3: TGCGCCAGCAGCTTGGCCGGGACAGGGAATGAAAAACTGTTTTTT. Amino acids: CASSLAGTGNEKLFF. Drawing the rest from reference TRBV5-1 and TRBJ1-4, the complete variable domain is KAGVTQTPRYLIKTRGQQVTLSCSPISGHRSVSWYQQTPGQGLQFLFEYFSETQRNKGNFPGRFSGRQFSNSRSEMNVSTLELGDSALYLCASSLAGTGNEKLFFGSGTQLSVL.

The CDR3 bases are TGTGCCAGCACTCTGGGACAGGGCCGTTCCGAGCAGTACTTC. Its protein is CASTLGQGRSEQYF. The V call is TRBV5-4, the J call TRBJ2-7; TRBD1 matches 9 bases. V lost 6 bases, J lost 6 bases, and 10 bases stayed unmatched. The CDR3 loop spans 14 amino acids. Germline V CDR1 and CDR2: SGHNT, YYREEE (reference sequence).

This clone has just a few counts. CDR3 DNA sequence: TGTGCCAGCAGCCATTATGGTGGCTACACCTTC. Protein product: CASSHYGGYTF. This chain uses TRBV6-1 with TRBJ1-2; D not resolved. V lost 6 bases to trimming and J lost 7 bases, with 9 bases between them. The CDR3 runs to 11 residues. The germline V gene has CDR1 MNHNS and CDR2 SASEGT.

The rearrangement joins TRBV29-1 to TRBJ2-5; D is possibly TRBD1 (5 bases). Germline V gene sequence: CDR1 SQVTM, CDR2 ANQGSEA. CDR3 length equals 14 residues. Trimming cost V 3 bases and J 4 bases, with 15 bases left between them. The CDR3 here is CSVDSTAYGETQYF. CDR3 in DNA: TGCAGCGTTGATTCGACAGCTTATGGAGAGACCCAGTACTTC.

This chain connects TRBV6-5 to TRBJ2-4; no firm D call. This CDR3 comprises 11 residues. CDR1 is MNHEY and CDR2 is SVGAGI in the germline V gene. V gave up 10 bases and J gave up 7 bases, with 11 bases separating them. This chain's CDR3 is CAITGPNIQYF. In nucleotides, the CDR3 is TGTGCCATCACCGGCCCGAACATTCAGTACTTC.

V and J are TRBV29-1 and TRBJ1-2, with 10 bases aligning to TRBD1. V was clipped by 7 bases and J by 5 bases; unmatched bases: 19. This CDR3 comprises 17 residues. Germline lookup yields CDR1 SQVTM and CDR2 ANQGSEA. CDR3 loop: CSARGTPGQGDSYGYTF. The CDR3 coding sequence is TGCAGCGCCAGGGGGACCCCCGGACAGGGGGATTCTTATGGCTACACCTTC.

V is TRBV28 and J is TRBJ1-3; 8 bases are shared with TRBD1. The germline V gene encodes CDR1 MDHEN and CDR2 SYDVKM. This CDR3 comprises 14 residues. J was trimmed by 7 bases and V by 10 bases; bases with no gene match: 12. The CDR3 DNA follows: TGTGCCACCGGACAGGGAGGAGCAGGGAACACCATATATTTT. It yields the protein CATGQGGAGNTIYF.

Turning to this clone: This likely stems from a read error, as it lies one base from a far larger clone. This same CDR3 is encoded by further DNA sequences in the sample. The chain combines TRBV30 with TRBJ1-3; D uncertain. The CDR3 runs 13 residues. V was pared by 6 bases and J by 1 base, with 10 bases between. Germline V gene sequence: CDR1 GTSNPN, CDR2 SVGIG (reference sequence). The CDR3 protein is CACHRGSGNTIYF. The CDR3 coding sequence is TGTGCCTGTCACCGCGGTTCTGGAAACACCATATATTTT.

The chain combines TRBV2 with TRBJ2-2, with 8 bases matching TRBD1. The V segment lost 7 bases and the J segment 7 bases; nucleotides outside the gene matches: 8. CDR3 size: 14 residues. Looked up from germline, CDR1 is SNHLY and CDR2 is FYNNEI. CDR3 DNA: TGTGCCAGCACCGAGGGCAGGGGGCACGGGGAGCTGTTTTTT. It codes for CASTEGRGHGELFF.

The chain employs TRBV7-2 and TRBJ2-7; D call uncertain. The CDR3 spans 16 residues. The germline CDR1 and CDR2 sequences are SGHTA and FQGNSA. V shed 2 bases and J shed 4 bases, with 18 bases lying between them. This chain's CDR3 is CASSLSPAGERYEQYF. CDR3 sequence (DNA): TGTGCCAGCAGCTTATCCCCGGCAGGAGAGAGGTACGAGCAGTACTTC. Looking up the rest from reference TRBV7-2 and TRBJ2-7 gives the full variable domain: GAGVSQSPSNKVTEKGKDVELRCDPISGHTALYWYRQSLGQGLEFLIYFQGNSAPDKSGLPSDRFSAERTGGSVSTLTIQRTQQEDSAVYLCASSLSPAGERYEQYFGPGTRLTVT.

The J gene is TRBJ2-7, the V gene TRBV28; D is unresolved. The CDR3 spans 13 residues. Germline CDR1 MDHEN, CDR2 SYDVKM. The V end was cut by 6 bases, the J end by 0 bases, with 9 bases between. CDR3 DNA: TGTGCCAGCAGCAGCCCGTTCTCCTACGAGCAGTACTTC. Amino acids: CASSSPFSYEQYF.

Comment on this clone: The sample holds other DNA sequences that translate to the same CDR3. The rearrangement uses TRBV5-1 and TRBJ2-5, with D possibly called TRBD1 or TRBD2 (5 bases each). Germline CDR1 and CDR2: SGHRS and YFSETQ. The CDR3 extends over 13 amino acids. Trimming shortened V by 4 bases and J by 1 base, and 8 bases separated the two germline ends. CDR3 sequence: CASSRDGQETQYF. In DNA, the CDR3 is TGCGCCAGCAGCCGGGACGGCCAAGAGACCCAGTACTTC. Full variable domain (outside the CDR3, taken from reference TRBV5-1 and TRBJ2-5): KAGVTQTPRYLIKTRGQQVTLSCSPISGHRSVSWYQQTPGQGLQFLFEYFSETQRNKGNFPGRFSGRQFSNSRSEMNVSTLELGDSALYLCASSRDGQETQYFGPGTRLLVL.

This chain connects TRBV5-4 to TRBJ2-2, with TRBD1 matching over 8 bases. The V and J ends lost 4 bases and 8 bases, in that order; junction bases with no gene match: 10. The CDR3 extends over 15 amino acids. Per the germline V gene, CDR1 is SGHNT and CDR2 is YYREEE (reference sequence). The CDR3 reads CASSPGGATSGELFF. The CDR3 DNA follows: TGTGCCAGCAGCCCAGGGGGCGCGACCTCTGGGGAGCTGTTTTTT.